Each of the 19 T cell receptor beta chains below was sequenced from the same sample in a study of T cell responses to AZD1222 COVID-19 vaccine. Clones were read by immunoSEQ multiplex PCR, and TCRdb kept only the in-frame ones, dropping some. Of some 80,000 clones listed, approximately 80% are singletons. Sequencing was performed on peripheral blood, taken 28 days after the second dose of the MenACWY control vaccine. The receptors shown here come from an adult who received the MenACWY meningococcal vaccine as a control.

The rearrangement links TRBV25-1 to TRBJ2-3; D not resolved. With 4 bases removed from V and 5 bases from J, the gap between germline ends came to 4 bases. The CDR3 has 11 residues. Germline CDR1 reads MGHDK; CDR2 reads SYGVNS. As DNA, the CDR3 is TGTGCCAGCAGTGTGCAAGATACGCAGTATTTT. Its protein is CASSVQDTQYF.

The rearrangement joins TRBV6-1 to TRBJ1-2; D is unclear. Germline loops: CDR1 MNHNS, CDR2 SASEGT. Trimming left V 3 bases short and J 4 bases short, with 6 bases between. The CDR3 is 12 residues long. The CDR3 DNA sequence: TGTGCCAGCAGTGAGTACCCCTATGGCTACACCTTC. Protein sequence: CASSEYPYGYTF.

This clone appeared a single time. J is TRBJ2-7 and V is TRBV5-6, with 7 bases fitting TRBD1. CDR1 is SGHDT and CDR2 is YYEEEE in the germline V gene. CDR3 length: 13 residues. V was clipped by 3 bases and J by 1 base; unmatched bases: 1. In nucleotides, the CDR3 is TGTGCCAGCAGCTACAGGGGATCCTACGAGCAGTACTTC. Translation: CASSYRGSYEQYF. The full variable domain, completed using reference TRBV5-6 and TRBJ2-7, is DAGVTQSPTHLIKTRGQQVTLRCSPKSGHDTVSWYQQALGQGPQFIFQYYEEEERQRGNFPDRFSGHQFPNYSSELNVNALLLGDSALYLCASSYRGSYEQYFGPGTRLTVT.

J is TRBJ1-1 and V is TRBV19; the match to TRBD1 covers 9 bases. CDR3 size: 16 residues. Looked up from germline, CDR1 is LNHDA and CDR2 is SQIVND (reference sequence). V dropped 2 bases and J dropped 5; count of bases not matched to a gene: 9. CDR3 sequence (DNA): TGTGCCAGTAGTATAAGACTTTTTGGGACAGGGACTGAAGCTTTCTTT. Amino acid sequence: CASSIRLFGTGTEAFF.

This chain links TRBV4-1 with TRBJ2-7; D gene ambiguous. Germline V gives CDR1 MGHRA, CDR2 YSYEKL. V was trimmed by 1 base and J by 7 bases, leaving 14 bases between them. The CDR3 length is 14 residues. CDR3 amino acids: CASSQAVTPGEQYF. The DNA for the CDR3 is TGCGCCAGCAGCCAAGCGGTGACACCTGGGGAGCAGTACTTC.

This chain uses TRBV15 with TRBJ2-1, with 8 nucleotides matching TRBD2. The J segment lost 4 bases and the V segment lost 0 bases, leaving 11 bases of the junction unmatched. The length of the CDR3 is 18 residues. Germline CDR1 LNHNV, CDR2 YYDKDF (reference sequence). The CDR3 DNA reads as TGTGCCACCAGCAGAGACATTTTAGGACTAGCCCAGTACAATGAGCAGTTCTTC. This codes for CATSRDILGLAQYNEQFF.

In DNA form, the CDR3 reads TGCACCGTGACAGAGAGCTCCTACAATGAGCAGTTCTTC. Translation: CTVTESSYNEQFF. This sequence joins TRBV29-1 and TRBJ2-1; a possible D gene is TRBD1 (5 bases). CDR1 is SQVTM and CDR2 is ANQGSEA in the germline V gene. This CDR3 has 13 amino acids.

This sequence joins TRBV5-1 and TRBJ2-1; weak D call: TRBD2 (6 bases). This CDR3 contains 14 residues. Germline values: CDR1 SGHRS, CDR2 YFSETQ. V lost 0 bases and J lost 8, with 12 bases in between. The CDR3 spells CASSLGGADDEQFF. The DNA of the CDR3 is TGCGCCAGCAGCTTGGGCGGGGCAGACGATGAGCAGTTCTTC.

V is TRBV30 and J is TRBJ2-2; 10 positions match TRBD2. This CDR3 spans 14 amino acids. Germline CDR1 GTSNPN, CDR2 SVGIG (reference sequence). The V segment lost 5 bases and the J segment 7 bases; nucleotides outside the gene matches: 7. The CDR3 loop reads CAWSQRGGIGELFF. CDR3 DNA sequence: TGTGCCTGGTCTCAGCGGGGGGGCATCGGGGAGCTGTTTTTT.

The chain has TRBV7-2 and TRBJ1-1; 8 bases map to TRBD1. The CDR3 is made up of 15 amino acids. The ends lost 5 bases at V and 4 bases at J; junction bases unmatched: 9. Germline CDR1 reads SGHTA; CDR2 reads FQGNSA. The chain's CDR3 is CASSPRQGSSTEAFF. For the CDR3, the DNA is TGTGCCAGCAGCCCGAGACAGGGGAGTAGCACTGAAGCTTTCTTT.

The chain couples TRBV7-9 to TRBJ2-3, with TRBD1 matching 10 bases. CDR3 length equals 14 residues. Germline V CDR1 and CDR2: SEHNR, FQNEAQ (reference sequence). Trimming took 6 bases from V and 3 from J; bases not matched to a gene: 3. The CDR3 nucleotides are TGTGCCAGCAGTAGGGACAGGGGTACAGATACGCAGTATTTT. This encodes CASSRDRGTDTQYF. Full variable domain (outside the CDR3, taken from reference TRBV7-9 and TRBJ2-3): DTGVSQNPRHKITKRGQNVTFRCDPISEHNRLYWYRQTLGQGPEFLTYFQNEAQLEKSRLLSDRFSAERPKGSFSTLEIQRTEQGDSAMYLCASSRDRGTDTQYFGPGTRLTVL.

A word on this clone: At one end the junction does not follow the germline gene, possibly because of a read error. CDR3 residues: CARSETEGEQYF. CDR3 DNA sequence: TGTGCCCGGAGTGAGACTGAAGGCGAGCAGTACTTC. The genes are TRBV30 and TRBJ2-7, with no clear D. CDR1 is GTSNPN and CDR2 is SVGIG in the germline V gene (reference sequence). The CDR3 runs 12 residues.

The J gene is TRBJ1-1, the V gene TRBV5-6; no clear D gene. The CDR3 length is 14 residues. Per the germline V gene, CDR1 is SGHDT and CDR2 is YYEEEE. Trimming cost V 4 bases and J 3 bases, with 13 bases left between them. The CDR3 DNA is TGTGCCAGCAGCCCGGCCCACGGAGACACTGAAGCTTTCTTT. Its protein product is CASSPAHGDTEAFF.

The chain has TRBV18 and TRBJ1-6; 7 positions match TRBD1. Per the germline V gene, CDR1 is KGHSH and CDR2 is LQKENI. The CDR3 sequence is 15 residues long. The V and J ends lost 5 bases and 4 bases, in that order; junction bases with no gene match: 5. This CDR3 reads CASSRTGAYNSPLHF. The CDR3 region has the DNA TGTGCCAGCTCAAGGACAGGCGCTTATAATTCACCCCTCCACTTT.

The chain employs TRBV15 and TRBJ1-1; a possible D gene is TRBD1 (6 bases). CDR3 size: 13 residues. Germline CDR1 reads LNHNV; CDR2 reads YYDKDF (reference sequence). Trimming removed 8 bases from V and 6 bases from J, with 16 bases in between. The CDR3 sequence: CATRGQGFAEAFF. The CDR3 DNA reads TGTGCCACCCGGGGCCAGGGGTTCGCTGAAGCTTTCTTT.

The V and J genes are TRBV5-4 and TRBJ1-2; D may be TRBD1 (5 bases). Germline V gene data show CDR1 as SGHNT and CDR2 as YYREEE (reference sequence). This CDR3 spans 13 amino acids. The V and J ends lost 2 bases and 7 bases respectively, with 12 bases between them. The CDR3 region is CASSLQDLFGYTF. Written as DNA, the CDR3 is TGTGCCAGCAGCTTACAGGATTTGTTTGGCTACACCTTC.

This chain connects TRBV5-6 to TRBJ2-7; the D gene is possibly TRBD1 (5 bases). The CDR3 sequence is 15 residues long. Trimming took 1 base from V and 0 from J, leaving 11 bases between them. Germline-derived CDR1 and CDR2 are SGHDT and YYEEEE. The CDR3 loop reads CASSLLGTGSYEQYF. For the CDR3, the DNA is TGTGCCAGCAGCTTGTTGGGTACAGGCTCCTACGAGCAGTACTTC.

This chain joins TRBV4-2 and TRBJ1-1, with 7 bases fitting TRBD1. There are 15 residues in the CDR3. J was trimmed by 0 bases and V by 4 bases; bases with no gene match: 5. The germline V gene encodes CDR1 LGHNA and CDR2 YNFKEQ. The CDR3 DNA reads TGTGCCAGCAGCCGGGCCGGGACAGTGAACACTGAAGCTTTCTTT. Its protein product is CASSRAGTVNTEAFF.

V is TRBV4-2 and J is TRBJ2-2, with D possibly TRBD2 on 5 matching bases. The V gene's germline CDR1 is LGHNA and CDR2 YNFKEQ. The CDR3 has 16 residues. V was cut by 0 bases and J by 6 bases, with 14 bases left in between. Here the CDR3 reads CASSQEPGTPAGELFF. DNA for the CDR3: TGTGCCAGCAGCCAAGAACCGGGAACCCCGGCCGGGGAGCTGTTTTTT.